This T cell receptor (beta chain) was profiled in a study of cytomegalovirus exposure and HLA in healthy donors. At the level of the study: A preliminary data release comprised about 85 million unique TCRs obtained from HLA-typed donors.

Concerning this clone itself: The antigen is unknown.

Germline V gives CDR1 MNHEY, CDR2 SVGAGI. Trimming removed 2 bases at V and 1 base at J, with 14 bases between. The CDR3 consists of 16 residues. General study results and limits: Association of a missense DCLRE1C variant with TCR beta V- and J-gene trimming was reported in a later analysis.

PCR amplification relied on 60 Vbeta primers (plus 13 Jbeta primers). Assay used: immunoSEQ multiplex PCR; TCRdb lists only in-frame clones, some missing. The sample lists some 140,000 clones, roughly 80% seen once, with about 4% in the top ten. The sequenced sample was PBMCs. The TCR was taken from a woman in her 40s in good health and CMV-seronegative. The chain employs TRBV6-5 and TRBJ1-1; D not resolved. CDR3 loop: CASSYRVAGGNTEAFF. As DNA, the CDR3 is TGTGCCAGCAGTTACCGAGTCGCAGGAGGGAACACTGAAGCTTTCTTT.